The clone carrying this T cell receptor (beta chain) showed up many times. These data belong to a study of blood T cell repertoires in COVID-19. Study context: The United States, Italy and Spain were the sources of the acute and convalescent COVID-19 samples.

V lost 6 bases to trimming and J lost 7 bases, with 13 bases between them. The CDR3 is 14 amino acids. CDR1 and CDR2 from the germline V gene are LNHDA and SQIVND (reference sequence). Participants came from around 25 US areas, aged about 18 to 89 years. Those designated as exposed participants met a COVID-19 case within 2 weeks before study entry. In the original analysis: Amplified reference gene primers provided the basis for estimating nucleated cell counts. The data were produced by immunoSEQ multiplex PCR, yet TCRdb's version contains in-frame clones alone and is incomplete. That table gives V, J and clone size, and the DNA gave D and trimming. The table records approximately 220,000 clones, around four fifths of them present only once.

The sequencing sample was made of PBMCs or T cells enriched from blood (not recorded which). This chain joins TRBV19 and TRBJ1-6; a possible D gene is TRBD1 (5 bases). This receptor was obtained from a woman in her fifties or sixties who had been exposed to COVID-19. The CDR3 loop reads CASSLTVKNSPLHF. For the CDR3, the DNA is TGTGCCAGTAGCTTGACAGTGAAAAATTCACCCCTCCACTTT. The full variable domain, with the rest looked up from reference TRBV19 and TRBJ1-6, is DGGITQSPKYLFRKEGQNVTLSCEQNLNHDAMYWYRQDPGQGLRLIYYSQIVNDFQKGDIAEGYSVSREKKESFPLTVTSAQKNPTAFYLCASSLTVKNSPLHFGNGTRLTVT.